This passage covers 30 T cell receptor beta chains from one sample sequenced in a study of blood T cell repertoires in COVID-19. TCRdb keeps only in-frame clones here, not all; method: immunoSEQ multiplex PCR. The sample has roughly 390,000 clones, 70% to 90% seen once. What was sequenced was peripheral blood. The receptors shown here come from a woman aged 25-40 years with COVID-19, enrolled during active disease.

The V call is TRBV5-1, the J call TRBJ2-3, with D perhaps TRBD2 (6 bases). Germline loops: CDR1 SGHRS, CDR2 YFSETQ. The CDR3 totals 14 residues. Trimming removed 2 bases at V and 1 base at J, with 8 bases between. The CDR3 reads CASSFGGRTDTQYF. The CDR3 nucleotides are TGCGCCAGCAGCTTCGGGGGACGCACAGATACGCAGTATTTT.

This sequence joins TRBV27 and TRBJ1-5, with D uncertain. The CDR3 has 14 residues. Germline assignment: CDR1 MNHEY and CDR2 SMNVEV (reference sequence). Trimming pared 7 bases from V and 1 base from J, leaving 11 bases between. CDR3 loop: CASNSLRSNQPQHF. CDR3 DNA: TGTGCCAGCAACTCTCTTCGGAGCAATCAGCCCCAGCATTTT.

The chain combines TRBV2 with TRBJ1-1; TRBD1 agrees at 9 bases. Trimming removed 5 bases from V and 11 bases from J; junction bases left unmatched: 3. The CDR3 consists of 11 residues. Germline CDR1 reads SNHLY; CDR2 reads FYNNEI. The CDR3 loop is CASSFDRGAFF. As DNA, the CDR3 is TGTGCCAGCAGTTTCGACAGGGGGGCTTTCTTT.

This clone appeared a single time. The rearrangement links TRBV3-1 (or the pseudogene TRBV3-2) to TRBJ2-7, with 10 positions matching TRBD2. Germline V gene sequence: CDR1 LGHDT, CDR2 YNNKEL (reference sequence). V gave up 7 bases and J gave up 3 bases; unmatched junction bases: 18. This CDR3 region has 18 residues. The CDR3 nucleotides read TGTGCCAGCACCCCAGGACTAGCGGCGATTGCGAGAATCTACGAGCAGTACTTC. Its protein product is CASTPGLAAIARIYEQYF.

V is TRBV28 and J is TRBJ1-6; weak D call: TRBD1 (6 bases). Germline CDR1 is MDHEN and CDR2 is SYDVKM. Trimming took off 6 bases at V and 6 bases at J, with 15 bases between the two ends. This CDR3 has 15 residues. The CDR3 DNA reads as TGTGCCAGCAGACCGGAGGACAGAATTAATTCACCCCTCCACTTT. It is translated as CASRPEDRINSPLHF.

This chain connects TRBV7-2 to TRBJ2-1, with 10 nucleotides matching TRBD1. The V gene end was trimmed by 4 bases and the J gene end by 2 bases; junction bases not matched to a gene: 2. Germline-derived CDR1 and CDR2 are SGHTA and FQGNSA. This CDR3 spans 15 amino acids. The CDR3 DNA is TGTGCCAGCAGCTCCGGGACAGGGGCCTACAATGAGCAGTTCTTC. This encodes CASSSGTGAYNEQFF.

The chain carries TRBV2 and TRBJ2-7; no firm D call. This CDR3 contains 10 residues. The germline V and J ends were trimmed by 7 bases and 10 bases, with 11 bases remaining between them. CDR1 is SNHLY and CDR2 is FYNNEI in the germline V gene. CDR3: CASMGPSQYF. The CDR3 bases are TGTGCCAGCATGGGCCCCTCTCAGTACTTC.

This sequence joins TRBV28 and TRBJ1-4; the D gene is possibly TRBD1 (5 bases). Looked up from germline, CDR1 is MDHEN and CDR2 is SYDVKM. The CDR3 runs to 15 residues. V was cut by 3 bases and J by 10 bases, with 18 bases left in between. CDR3 residues: CASSFTGTGVAKLFF. CDR3 DNA sequence: TGTGCCAGCAGTTTCACCGGGACGGGGGTAGCAAAACTGTTTTTT.

The chain employs TRBV2 and TRBJ2-7; TRBD2 agrees at 11 bases. The CDR3 spans 16 residues. Germline V lookup: CDR1 SNHLY, CDR2 FYNNEI. V gave up 4 bases and J gave up 5 bases; unmatched junction bases: 10. DNA for the CDR3: TGTGCCAGCAGTGTAGGGCTAGCGGGAGGTAGTAACGAGCAGTACTTC. As protein: CASSVGLAGGSNEQYF.

The rearrangement links TRBV5-1 to TRBJ2-7; D is perhaps TRBD2 (6 bases). Between the trimmed V and J ends, which lost 0 bases and 1 base, there was a span of 8 bases. This CDR3 is built from 14 residues. CDR1 SGHRS and CDR2 YFSETQ come from the germline V gene. This CDR3 is CASSLDGRSYEQYF. The DNA of the CDR3 is TGCGCCAGCAGCTTGGACGGGAGATCCTACGAGCAGTACTTC.

The chain carries TRBV6-5 and TRBJ1-5; 8 bases are shared with TRBD1. The CDR3 length is 15 residues. V gave up 6 bases and J gave up 5 bases; unmatched junction bases: 9. From germline, CDR1 is MNHEY and CDR2 SVGAGI. Here the CDR3 reads CASSPDRVTHQPQHF. The CDR3 DNA reads TGTGCCAGCAGCCCGGACAGGGTGACCCATCAGCCCCAGCATTTT.

This clone was picked up a small number of times. V is TRBV11-2 and J is TRBJ2-1, with a tentative D call TRBD1 (5 bases). Germline V lookup: CDR1 SGHAT, CDR2 FQNNGV. V dropped 7 bases and J dropped 0 bases, with 13 bases sitting between them. This CDR3 is built from 15 residues. As DNA, the CDR3 is TGTGCCAGCACCGACGGACACCGCTCCTACAATGAGCAGTTCTTC. It codes for CASTDGHRSYNEQFF.

The gene calls are TRBV28 and TRBJ2-2; 16 bases align to TRBD2. The germline V gene encodes CDR1 MDHEN and CDR2 SYDVKM. Losses at the gene ends were 5 bases for V and 6 bases for J; bases not matched to a gene: 9. This CDR3 spans 18 amino acids. The CDR3 is CASSPWGLAGGSAGELFF. DNA for the CDR3: TGTGCCAGCAGTCCATGGGGACTAGCGGGAGGGTCCGCCGGGGAGCTGTTTTTT.

The chain carries TRBV7-2 and TRBJ2-7; 13 bases agree with TRBD2. CDR3 length: 16 amino acids. Trimming took 6 bases from V and 7 from J; bases not matched to a gene: 12. From germline, CDR1 is SGHTA and CDR2 FQGNSA. The CDR3 loop is CASSTGTSGTAGEQYF. The CDR3 nucleotides are TGTGCCAGCAGTACCGGGACTAGCGGGACGGCGGGGGAGCAGTACTTC.

The gene calls are TRBV4-1 and TRBJ1-3; D gene uncertain. This CDR3 has 16 residues. The germline V and J ends were trimmed by 0 bases and 0 bases, with 9 bases remaining between them. Germline V lookup: CDR1 MGHRA, CDR2 YSYEKL. CDR3 sequence: CASSQEADYSGNTIYF. In DNA, the CDR3 is TGCGCCAGCAGCCAAGAGGCGGATTACTCTGGAAACACCATATATTTT.

The V and J genes are TRBV5-6 and TRBJ2-1; D unresolved. With 2 bases removed from V and 4 bases from J, the gap between germline ends came to 13 bases. The V gene's germline CDR1 is SGHDT and CDR2 YYEEEE. The CDR3 runs to 15 residues. Written as DNA, the CDR3 is TGTGCCAGCAGCTTTTACGGTTCTGGTTACAATGAGCAGTTCTTC. It yields the protein CASSFYGSGYNEQFF.

This chain uses TRBV7-2 with TRBJ2-3; 7 bases map to TRBD1. The J segment lost 5 bases and the V segment lost 6 bases, leaving 2 bases of the junction unmatched. CDR1 SGHTA and CDR2 FQGNSA come from the germline V gene. The CDR3 is 12 residues long. The CDR3 DNA sequence: TGTGCCAGCAGTCGACAGGGAGATACGCAGTATTTT. It translates to CASSRQGDTQYF.

The rearrangement uses TRBV5-1 and TRBJ2-6; D not resolved. Trimming cost V 4 bases and J 0 bases, with 5 bases left between them. CDR3 length equals 14 residues. Germline V lookup: CDR1 SGHRS, CDR2 YFSETQ. The chain's CDR3 is CASSPYSGANVLTF. The CDR3 coding sequence is TGCGCCAGCAGCCCCTACTCTGGGGCCAACGTCCTGACTTTC.

This clone was seen only a few times. CDR3 nucleotides: TGTGCCAGCAGCGTAGGGACAGGGTACAATCAGCCCCAGCATTTT. Its translation: CASSVGTGYNQPQHF. The V gene is TRBV9, the J gene TRBJ1-5; 8 nucleotides match TRBD1. The germline V gene has CDR1 SGDLS and CDR2 YYNGEE. The CDR3 loop spans 15 amino acids. V shed 0 bases and J 3 bases; nucleotides not matched to a gene: 2.

The chain is built from TRBV11-2 and TRBJ1-4, with 7 bases fitting TRBD1. The J segment lost 2 bases and the V segment lost 5 bases, leaving 2 bases of the junction unmatched. This CDR3 is 14 amino acids long. CDR1 and CDR2 (germline): SGHAT, FQNNGV. CDR3 coding DNA: TGTGCCAGCAGCCAGACAGGGACTAATGAAAAACTGTTTTTT. It yields the protein CASSQTGTNEKLFF.

The rearrangement uses TRBV4-3 and TRBJ2-2; TRBD1 agrees at 8 bases. Germline trimming cut 4 bases from V and 4 bases from J; bases unmatched to any gene: 8. CDR1 is LGHNA, CDR2 YSLEER, per germline. This CDR3 has 16 residues. CDR3 sequence (DNA): TGCGCCAGCAGCCGTTTAGAAGGACAGGGCACCGGGGAGCTGTTTTTT. It translates to CASSRLEGQGTGELFF.

The V and J genes are TRBV7-9 and TRBJ1-1; D might be TRBD1 (5 bases). The CDR3 is made up of 13 amino acids. The V and J ends lost 8 bases and 2 bases respectively, with 12 bases between them. CDR1 and CDR2 from the germline V gene are SEHNR and FQNEAQ (reference sequence). The CDR3 reads CASATTGNTEAFF. The CDR3 bases are TGTGCCAGCGCGACCACAGGAAACACTGAAGCTTTCTTT.

The chain uses TRBV27 and TRBJ2-1, with 7 bases fitting TRBD1. The length of the CDR3 is 16 residues. Germline trimming cut 5 bases from V and 3 bases from J; bases unmatched to any gene: 10. Germline V gene sequence: CDR1 MNHEY, CDR2 SMNVEV (reference sequence). The DNA of the CDR3 is TGTGCCAGCAGTCAAACCCGGGACAGATTCTACAATGAGCAGTTCTTC. Its translation is CASSQTRDRFYNEQFF.

V gene TRBV6-1 combines with J gene TRBJ2-3, with TRBD2 identical over 10 bases. CDR1 is MNHNS and CDR2 is SASEGT in the germline V gene. After removal of 3 bases from V and 3 bases from J, the junction contained 12 bases not matched to a gene. This CDR3 comprises 18 residues. The CDR3 region has the DNA TGTGCCAGCAGTGACCGGATTGGGAGTAGCGGGAGGACAGATACGCAGTATTTT. Translated: CASSDRIGSSGRTDTQYF.

The chain employs TRBV30 and TRBJ1-2, with 10 nucleotides matching TRBD1. V lost 0 bases and J lost 8; bases outside the gene matches: 9. Germline CDR1 and CDR2: GTSNPN and SVGIG (reference sequence). The CDR3 length is 15 residues. This chain's CDR3 is CAWSVPGTGVRGYTF. The CDR3 DNA sequence: TGTGCCTGGAGTGTCCCCGGGACAGGGGTACGAGGCTACACCTTC.

For the CDR3, the DNA is TGTGCCAGCAGTTACGATCCCCTGGAGGAGCGGGAGAGCACAGATACGCAGTATTTT. It codes for CASSYDPLEERESTDTQYF. The chain is built from TRBV6-2 or TRBV6-3 and TRBJ2-3; TRBD2 agrees at 8 bases. Trimming removed 2 bases from V and 0 bases from J; junction bases left unmatched: 13. Germline CDR1 and CDR2: MNHEY and SVGEGT. The CDR3 sequence is 19 residues long.

V gene TRBV28 combines with J gene TRBJ1-5, with 7 bases matching TRBD1. CDR3 length: 16 residues. CDR1 is MDHEN, CDR2 SYDVKM, per germline. V shed 7 bases, J shed 0 bases, and the junction held 9 bases outside the gene matches. The CDR3 region is CASTTGTEYSNQPQHF. CDR3 bases: TGTGCCAGCACAACCGGGACAGAATATAGCAATCAGCCCCAGCATTTT.

Concerning this clone itself: Other DNA sequences in this specimen translate into the identical CDR3. V gene TRBV4-3 combines with J gene TRBJ2-7; 9 nucleotides line up with TRBD2. Germline V gene sequence: CDR1 LGHNA, CDR2 YSLEER. Losses at the gene ends were 3 bases for V and 4 bases for J; bases not matched to a gene: 10. The CDR3 extends over 16 amino acids. CDR3 DNA sequence: TGCGCCAGCAGCCAGGATCTAGCGGGGCCTACTTACGAGCAGTACTTC. The encoded protein is CASSQDLAGPTYEQYF.

The rearrangement uses TRBV19 and TRBJ2-1, with TRBD2 identical over 11 bases. The CDR3 totals 16 residues. Per the germline V gene, CDR1 is LNHDA and CDR2 is SQIVND (reference sequence). The J segment lost 7 bases and the V segment lost 3 bases, leaving 8 bases of the junction unmatched. CDR3 in DNA: TGTGCCAGTAGTATCTTAGCGGGAGGGCCCCGGAATGAGCAGTTCTTC. Translated: CASSILAGGPRNEQFF.

The chain joins TRBV19 to TRBJ2-1; 9 bases fit TRBD2. The germline gives CDR1 LNHDA, CDR2 SQIVND (reference sequence). Trimming at V came to 7 bases and at J to 0 bases, leaving 4 bases not matched to a gene. This CDR3 has 15 amino acids. CDR3: CASTRSGSSYNEQFF. CDR3 nucleotides: TGTGCCAGTACTCGTAGCGGGAGCTCCTACAATGAGCAGTTCTTC.